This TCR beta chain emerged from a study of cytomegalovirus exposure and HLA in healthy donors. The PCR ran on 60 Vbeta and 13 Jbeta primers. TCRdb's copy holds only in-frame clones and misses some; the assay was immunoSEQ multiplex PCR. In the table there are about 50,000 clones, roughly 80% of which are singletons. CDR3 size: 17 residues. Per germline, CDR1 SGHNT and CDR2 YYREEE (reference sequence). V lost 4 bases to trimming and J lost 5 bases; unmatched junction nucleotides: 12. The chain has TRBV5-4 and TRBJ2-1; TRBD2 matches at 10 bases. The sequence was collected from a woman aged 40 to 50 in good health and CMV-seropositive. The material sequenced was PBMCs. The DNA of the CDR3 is TGTGCCAGCAGCATGGGGGCCCTACTAGCGGGGAACAATGAGCAGTTCTTC. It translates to CASSMGALLAGNNEQFF.